Listed below are T cell receptor beta chains from one sample, sequenced in a study of immune evolution from preneoplasia to lung adenocarcinoma. Assay used: immunoSEQ multiplex PCR; TCRdb lists only in-frame clones, some missing. The sample has thousands of clones, 65% to 80% seen once. The sample taken for sequencing was FFPE atypical adenomatous hyperplasia tissue from the lung. These receptor sequences come from a person aged 70 to 85 with lung adenocarcinoma. Each CDR3 is given with its conserved first and last residue. The D gene is left open where the match is weak. Size tells how often a clone was seen (once, few, many) or the class of an expanded clone, and some rows leave it out.

clone size	CDR3 length	J gene	V gene	D gene	CDR3 DNA	CDR3 protein
NA	17	TRBJ2-7	TRBV27	TRBD2	TGTGCCAGCAGTTTATTGGCTAGCGGGAGCCATTACTCCGAGCAGTACTTC	CASSLLASGSHYSEQYF
NA	12	TRBJ2-1	TRBV7-9	NA	TGTGCCAGCAGCTTAGGGTACAATGAGCAGTTCTTC	CASSLGYNEQFF
NA	15	TRBJ2-7	TRBV6-5	NA	TGTGCCAGCAGTTACTCGAACGGTCCCATCCACGAGCAGTACTTC	CASSYSNGPIHEQYF
NA	13	TRBJ1-2	TRBV28	NA	TGTGCCAGCAGTTTGGGGCGGCGATATGGCTACACCTTC	CASSLGRRYGYTF
few	13	TRBJ2-7	TRBV13	NA	TGTGCCAGCAGCTTAGGGGCAGCCTACGAGCAGTACTTC	CASSLGAAYEQYF
NA	17	TRBJ2-4	TRBV7-9	TRBD2	TGTGCCAGCAGCTTAGGAGCGGGAGGGCCTTCCAAAAACATTCAGTACTTC	CASSLGAGGPSKNIQYF
NA	15	TRBJ2-7	TRBV27	TRBD1	TGTGCCAGCGGTAATAGGGGACAGGAGATCTACGAGCAGTACTTC	CASGNRGQEIYEQYF
NA	16	TRBJ2-7	TRBV9	NA	TGTGCCAGCAGCGTAGTACCAGGGGCGGGGAGTCGAGAGCAGTACTTC	CASSVVPGAGSREQYF
NA	14	TRBJ1-1	TRBV5-1	TRBD1	TGCGCCAGCAGTTTAACAGGGGGTAACACTGAAGCTTTCTTT	CASSLTGGNTEAFF
NA	16	TRBJ2-7	TRBV4-2	TRBD2	TGTGCCAGCAGCCAAGAACCTGGACTAGCCGGATACGAGCAGTACTTC	CASSQEPGLAGYEQYF
NA	15	TRBJ1-2	TRBV5-5	NA	TGTGCCAGCAGCAAACAGGGACTGGGTGGGTATGGCTACACCTTC	CASSKQGLGGYGYTF
NA	14	TRBJ1-1	TRBV6-1	NA	TGTGCCAGCAGTGAAGTCTTCAGGAACACTGAAGCTTTCTTT	CASSEVFRNTEAFF
few	13	TRBJ2-7	TRBV28	NA	TGTGCCAGCAGGCAACATAACTCCTACGAGCAGTACTTC	CASRQHNSYEQYF
few	15	TRBJ1-3	TRBV14	NA	TGTGCCAGCAGCCAAGGATCAAGCTCTGGAAACACCATATATTTT	CASSQGSSSGNTIYF
NA	15	TRBJ2-3	TRBV2	TRBD2	TGTGCCAGCAGTTATACTAGCGGGAGGGCAGATACGCAGTATTTT	CASSYTSGRADTQYF
few	15	TRBJ2-2	TRBV6-5	TRBD2	TGTGCCAGCAGTTCCGAGCGGAGCGGGAACGGGGAGCTGTTTTTT	CASSSERSGNGELFF
NA	15	TRBJ2-2	TRBV9	TRBD1	TGTGCCAGCAGCGGGGGGACAGGGAACACCGGGGAGCTGTTTTTT	CASSGGTGNTGELFF
NA	17	TRBJ2-2	TRBV4-2	TRBD2	TGTGCCAGCAGCCGCACTCTAGCGGGAGCCGACACCGGGGAGCTGTTTTTT	CASSRTLAGADTGELFF
NA	13	TRBJ2-4	TRBV28	NA	TGTGCCAGCAGTTTCCCCCATAAAAACATTCAGTACTTC	CASSFPHKNIQYF